These 29 T cell receptor beta chains originate from one sample sequenced in a study of blood T cell repertoires in COVID-19. Some clones are missing from TCRdb's copy, which holds only in-frame ones; the method was immunoSEQ multiplex PCR. The sample includes a few hundred thousand clones, more than 85% seen only once; the top ten take around 0.88%. The material sequenced was peripheral blood. These receptors were taken from a man aged 25-45 years with acute or convalescent COVID-19.

The rearrangement joins TRBV21-1 to TRBJ2-1; whether TRBD2, the table's D call, matches the DNA was not checked. TRBV21-1 is a listed pseudogene. CDR3 length equals 17 residues. In nucleotides, the CDR3 is TGTGCCAGCAGCGAAAACGGGACTAGCGGATTTTACAATGAGCAGTTCTTC. Translated, it gives CASSENGTSGFYNEQFF.

The chain combines TRBV7-2 with TRBJ2-5; TRBD2 agrees at 10 bases. The CDR3 extends over 14 amino acids. Per the germline V gene, CDR1 is SGHTA and CDR2 is FQGNSA. V lost 5 bases, J lost 3 bases, and 3 bases stayed unmatched. CDR3 DNA: TGTGCCAGCAGCGCAGGACTAGCGGAAGAGACCCAGTACTTC. Translating it yields CASSAGLAEETQYF.

This chain connects TRBV28 to TRBJ2-7; a weak D match, TRBD1 (5 bases). CDR1 and CDR2 (germline): MDHEN, SYDVKM. The CDR3 covers 14 residues. The ends were cut back, 5 bases at V and 1 base at J, with 12 bases in the middle. The CDR3 sequence: CASSRTRSSYEQYF. The DNA of the CDR3 is TGTGCCAGCAGTCGGACACGGTCGTCCTACGAGCAGTACTTC.

The gene calls are TRBV20-1 and TRBJ2-7; D call uncertain. V lost 3 bases and J lost 2, with 14 bases in between. This CDR3 comprises 14 residues. Germline V lookup: CDR1 DFQATT, CDR2 SNEGSKA (reference sequence). The CDR3 here is CSASGATDTYEQYF. The CDR3 DNA sequence: TGCAGTGCTAGTGGCGCGACTGATACCTACGAGCAGTACTTC.

The chain carries TRBV19 and TRBJ1-2; weak D call: TRBD1 (6 bases). The CDR3 is 13 residues long. V was pared by 6 bases and J by 2 bases, with 10 bases between. CDR1 is LNHDA, CDR2 SQIVND, per germline (reference sequence). CDR3 sequence (DNA): TGTGCCAGTAGAGACAGGTCCAACTATGGCTACACCTTC. This translates into CASRDRSNYGYTF. The full variable domain, its missing parts supplied by reference TRBV19 and TRBJ1-2, is DGGITQSPKYLFRKEGQNVTLSCEQNLNHDAMYWYRQDPGQGLRLIYYSQIVNDFQKGDIAEGYSVSREKKESFPLTVTSAQKNPTAFYLCASRDRSNYGYTFGSGTRLTVV.

V and J are TRBV28 and TRBJ2-1, with D unresolved. The CDR3 spans 11 residues. Germline lookup yields CDR1 MDHEN and CDR2 SYDVKM. CDR3 region: CDLFPYNEQFF. As DNA, the CDR3 is TGTGACCTATTTCCCTACAATGAGCAGTTCTTC.

V and J are TRBV4-1 and TRBJ1-1; perhaps TRBD1 as D (6 bases). The CDR3 sequence is 14 residues long. Trimming left V 6 bases short and J 1 base short, with 12 bases between. The germline CDR1 and CDR2 sequences are MGHRA and YSYEKL. This CDR3 reads CASRGLTGNTEAFF. The CDR3 region has the DNA TGCGCCAGCAGGGGATTGACAGGGAACACTGAAGCTTTCTTT.

The chain is built from TRBV7-8 and TRBJ2-5; no clear D gene. Germline V gene data show CDR1 as SGHVS and CDR2 as FQNEAQ. The V and J ends lost 5 bases and 5 bases respectively, with 9 bases between them. The CDR3 totals 12 residues. The CDR3 nucleotides read TGTGCCAGCAGCCGATCTTCGGAGACCCAGTACTTC. As protein: CASSRSSETQYF.

This chain joins TRBV30 and TRBJ1-1; 9 nucleotides line up with TRBD1. The CDR3 is made up of 14 amino acids. Germline trimming cut 0 bases from V and 8 bases from J; bases unmatched to any gene: 7. Germline CDR1 and CDR2: GTSNPN and SVGIG (reference sequence). The CDR3 coding sequence is TGTGCCTGGAGTGTTGGGACAGGGTTATTGGAAGCTTTCTTT. The encoded protein is CAWSVGTGLLEAFF.

This clone has just a few counts. The genes are TRBV12-3 or TRBV12-4 and TRBJ2-7; D gene ambiguous. Trimming removed 2 bases from V and 0 bases from J, with 5 bases in between. This CDR3 region has 13 residues. In nucleotides, the CDR3 is TGTGCCAGCAGTTTAACGAGCTCCTACGAGCAGTACTTC. This translates into CASSLTSSYEQYF.

DNA of the CDR3: TGCGCCAGCAGCTTGATAGGACAGAACACTGAAGCTTTCTTT. Translation: CASSLIGQNTEAFF. V gene TRBV5-1 combines with J gene TRBJ1-1; D possibly corresponds to TRBD1 (5 bases). V was trimmed by 1 base and J by 1 base, leaving 8 bases between them. Per the germline V gene, CDR1 is SGHRS and CDR2 is YFSETQ. This CDR3 is 14 amino acids long. The whole variable domain, filled in from reference TRBV5-1 and TRBJ1-1, reads KAGVTQTPRYLIKTRGQQVTLSCSPISGHRSVSWYQQTPGQGLQFLFEYFSETQRNKGNFPGRFSGRQFSNSRSEMNVSTLELGDSALYLCASSLIGQNTEAFFGQGTRLTVV.

The chain combines TRBV3-1 (or the pseudogene TRBV3-2) with TRBJ2-6; no clear D. The CDR3 loop spans 15 amino acids. Germline V CDR1 and CDR2: LGHDT, YNNKEL (reference sequence). V shed 4 bases and J shed 1 base, with 8 bases lying between them. The CDR3 coding sequence is TGTGCCAGCAGCCGATCGGGTTCTGGGGCCAACGTCCTGACTTTC. It yields the protein CASSRSGSGANVLTF.

This clone was seen only a few times. The chain links TRBV3-1 (or the pseudogene TRBV3-2) to TRBJ1-1; a possible D gene is TRBD1 (5 bases). V was cut by 4 bases and J by 6 bases, with 15 bases left in between. The CDR3 spans 14 residues. Looked up from germline, CDR1 is LGHDT and CDR2 is YNNKEL (reference sequence). For the CDR3, the DNA is TGTGCCAGCAGCCGAGGGACTTCGGGGTCTGAAGCTTTCTTT. Its protein product is CASSRGTSGSEAFF.

The J gene is TRBJ1-6, the V gene TRBV27, with 7 bases that match TRBD1. CDR1 is MNHEY, CDR2 SMNVEV, per germline (reference sequence). This CDR3 comprises 15 residues. After removal of 0 bases from V and 10 bases from J, the junction contained 6 bases not matched to a gene. CDR3 DNA: TGTGCCAGCAGTTTATCGACAGGGAGTCCCTCACCCCTCCACTTT. This encodes CASSLSTGSPSPLHF.

In this sample, this clone turned up once. The CDR3 loop reads CAGLGPGGYTF. CDR3 coding DNA: TGTGCCGGGTTGGGCCCTGGGGGCTACACCTTC. The chain uses TRBV7-2 and TRBJ1-2, with D uncertain. Germline CDR1 SGHTA, CDR2 FQGNSA. Trimming cost V 11 bases and J 8 bases, with 15 bases left between them. The CDR3 length is 11 residues.

Details on this clone: One junction end disagrees with the germline gene, perhaps due to a read error. DNA of the CDR3: TGTGCTAGCAGCCTACCGGAGAGCTCCTATAATTCACCCCTCCACTTT. Translated, it gives CASSLPESSYNSPLHF. The chain uses TRBV7-7 and TRBJ1-6; D gene unclear. The CDR3 consists of 16 residues. The V gene's germline CDR1 is SSHAT and CDR2 FNYEAQ (reference sequence). Using reference TRBV7-7 and TRBJ1-6 for the parts outside the CDR3, the full variable domain is GAGVSQSPRYKVTKRGQDVTLRCDPISSHATLYWYQQALGQGPEFLTYFNYEAQPDKSGLPSDRFSAERPEGSISTLTIQRTEQRDSAMYRCASSLPESSYNSPLHFGNGTRLTVT.

The rearrangement links TRBV27 to TRBJ1-5; no clear D gene. V was trimmed by 6 bases and J by 2 bases, leaving 17 bases between them. Germline lookup yields CDR1 MNHEY and CDR2 SMNVEV (reference sequence). The CDR3 consists of 16 residues. CDR3: CASSQEGFTGNQPQHF. The DNA for the CDR3 is TGTGCCAGCAGCCAAGAGGGATTTACAGGCAATCAGCCCCAGCATTTT.

The rearrangement joins TRBV5-6 to TRBJ1-1; D gene unclear. V shed 5 bases and J shed 3 bases, with 14 bases lying between them. The CDR3 totals 14 residues. CDR1 and CDR2 from the germline V gene are SGHDT and YYEEEE. CDR3: CASSLRVAHTEAFF. CDR3 DNA sequence: TGTGCCAGCAGTCTGAGGGTGGCCCACACTGAAGCTTTCTTT.

The chain uses TRBV11-2 and TRBJ2-6, with TRBD2 matching over 9 bases. This CDR3 is 18 amino acids long. The J segment lost 0 bases and the V segment lost 1 base, leaving 4 bases of the junction unmatched. The germline gives CDR1 SGHAT, CDR2 FQNNGV. The CDR3 region has the DNA TGTGCCAGCAGCTTAGGTCTAGCGGGGACCTCTGGGGCCAACGTCCTGACTTTC. Protein sequence: CASSLGLAGTSGANVLTF.

This clone appeared once. The chain couples TRBV4-2 to TRBJ2-1; 8 bases align to TRBD2. J lost 9 bases, V lost 0 bases, and 10 bases had no gene match. The CDR3 has 16 amino acids. Germline V gives CDR1 LGHNA, CDR2 YNFKEQ. CDR3 region: CASSQDLSAGEGEQFF. As DNA, the CDR3 is TGTGCCAGCAGCCAAGACCTATCAGCGGGAGAGGGTGAGCAGTTCTTC.

The V gene is TRBV5-8, the J gene TRBJ2-1; D ambiguous. Trimming cost V 2 bases and J 0 bases, with 21 bases left between them. The CDR3 sequence is 19 residues long. The germline gives CDR1 SGHTS, CDR2 YDEGEE. The CDR3: CASSLTPVRVRISYNEQFF. The CDR3, as DNA: TGTGCCAGCAGCTTAACCCCAGTCCGGGTAAGAATCTCCTACAATGAGCAGTTCTTC.

This clone was detected a few times. J is TRBJ1-5 and V is TRBV5-4, with D unclear. The V gene lost 0 bases and the J gene lost 4 bases, with 5 bases spanning the gap. Germline values: CDR1 SGHNT, CDR2 YYREEE (reference sequence). The CDR3 has 13 residues. CDR3 in DNA: TGTGCCAGCAGCTTGGACAGAAATCAGCCCCAGCATTTT. Its translation: CASSLDRNQPQHF. Full variable domain (missing parts from reference TRBV5-4 and TRBJ1-5): ETGVTQSPTHLIKTRGQQVTLRCSSQSGHNTVSWYQQALGQGPQFIFQYYREEENGRGNFPPRFSGLQFPNYSSELNVNALELDDSALYLCASSLDRNQPQHFGDGTRLSIL.

This clone has a handful of counts. The CDR3 sequence is CASSQNQQGYYGYTF. CDR3 sequence (DNA): TGTGCCAGTAGTCAAAATCAACAGGGATATTATGGCTACACCTTC. V is TRBV19 and J is TRBJ1-2; D is possibly TRBD1 (6 bases). Trimming removed 5 bases from V and 5 bases from J, with 18 bases in between. Germline lookup yields CDR1 LNHDA and CDR2 SQIVND (reference sequence). The CDR3 covers 15 residues.

The V call is TRBV28, the J call TRBJ2-3; perhaps TRBD2 as D (5 bases). Germline values: CDR1 MDHEN, CDR2 SYDVKM. The CDR3 has 12 residues. V shed 7 bases and J shed 8 bases, with 13 bases lying between them. The chain's CDR3 is CASTALRGTQYF. The CDR3 DNA follows: TGTGCCAGCACGGCACTCCGGGGTACGCAGTATTTT. Using reference TRBV28 and TRBJ2-3 for the parts outside the CDR3, the full variable domain is DVKVTQSSRYLVKRTGEKVFLECVQDMDHENMFWYRQDPGLGLRLIYFSYDVKMKEKGDIPEGYSVSREKKERFSLILESASTNQTSMYLCASTALRGTQYFGPGTRLTVL.

This clone was observed once. This chain joins TRBV6-5 and TRBJ2-7, with 10 bases lining up with TRBD2. Germline-derived CDR1 and CDR2 are MNHEY and SVGAGI. This CDR3 contains 15 residues. The J segment lost 1 base and the V segment lost 4 bases, leaving 4 bases of the junction unmatched. CDR3 region: CASSSPGLASYEQYF. Written as DNA, the CDR3 is TGTGCCAGCAGTTCCCCGGGACTAGCGTCCTACGAGCAGTACTTC.

This clone was found once. The gene calls are TRBV5-4 and TRBJ2-7; 9 bases are a match to TRBD2. V lost 0 bases and J lost 4; bases outside the gene matches: 8. In germline, CDR1 is SGHNT, CDR2 YYREEE (reference sequence). The CDR3 spans 16 residues. CDR3 DNA sequence: TGTGCCAGCAGCTTGGAAGGCCTAGCGGGAAGTTACGAGCAGTACTTC. It encodes CASSLEGLAGSYEQYF.

The J gene is TRBJ2-2, the V gene TRBV30; D call uncertain. Trimming took off 5 bases at V and 0 bases at J, with 10 bases between the two ends. The germline V gene encodes CDR1 GTSNPN and CDR2 SVGIG (reference sequence). This CDR3 comprises 14 residues. This CDR3 is CAWGPTANTGELFF. The DNA for the CDR3 is TGTGCCTGGGGCCCTACAGCGAACACCGGGGAGCTGTTTTTT. Filled out from reference TRBV30 and TRBJ2-2, the complete variable domain reads SQTIHQWPATLVQPVGSPLSLECTVEGTSNPNLYWYRQAAGRGLQLLFYSVGIGQISSEVPQNLSASRPQDRQFILSSKKLLLSDSGFYLCAWGPTANTGELFFGEGSRLTVL.

The CDR3 nucleotides are TGTGAGGATGGCGGCTGCTACGAGCAGTACTTC. As protein: CEDGGCYEQYF. The chain combines TRBV28 with TRBJ2-7; no reliable D call. CDR1 MDHEN and CDR2 SYDVKM come from the germline V gene. CDR3 size: 11 residues.

This chain connects TRBV7-2 to TRBJ1-2; the D is unclear. Between the trimmed V and J ends, which lost 1 base and 0 bases, there was a span of 12 bases. Germline CDR1 SGHTA, CDR2 FQGNSA. There are 16 residues in the CDR3. The CDR3 region is CASSLDSYGANYGYTF. In DNA, the CDR3 is TGTGCCAGCAGCTTAGACTCTTACGGAGCTAACTATGGCTACACCTTC.